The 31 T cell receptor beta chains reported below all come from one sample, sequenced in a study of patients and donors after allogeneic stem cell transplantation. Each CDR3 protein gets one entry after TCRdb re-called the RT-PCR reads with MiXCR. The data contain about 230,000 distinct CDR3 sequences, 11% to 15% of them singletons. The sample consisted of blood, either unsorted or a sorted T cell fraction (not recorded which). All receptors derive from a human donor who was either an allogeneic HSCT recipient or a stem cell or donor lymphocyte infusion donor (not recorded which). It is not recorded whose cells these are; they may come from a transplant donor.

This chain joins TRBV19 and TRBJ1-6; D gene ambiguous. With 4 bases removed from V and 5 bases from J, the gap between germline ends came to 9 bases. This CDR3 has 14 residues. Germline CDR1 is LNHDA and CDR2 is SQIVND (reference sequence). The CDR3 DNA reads TGTGCCAGTAGTAGAGTTTTCAATAATTCACCCCTCCACTTT. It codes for CASSRVFNNSPLHF.

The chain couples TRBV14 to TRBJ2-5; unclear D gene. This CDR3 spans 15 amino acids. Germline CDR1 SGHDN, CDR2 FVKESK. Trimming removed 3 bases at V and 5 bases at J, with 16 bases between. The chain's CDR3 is CASSHLMTVIETQYF. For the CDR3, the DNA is TGTGCCAGCAGCCATCTTATGACTGTCATTGAGACCCAGTACTTC.

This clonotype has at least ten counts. This chain's CDR3 is CASSLVGGSNQPQHF. CDR3 bases: TGTGCCAGCAGCTTAGTTGGGGGAAGCAATCAGCCCCAGCATTTT. This chain connects TRBV7-8 to TRBJ1-5; tentative D call: TRBD1 (5 bases). This CDR3 has 15 amino acids. Trimming left V 1 base short and J 1 base short, with 8 bases between. CDR1 is SGHVS and CDR2 is FQNEAQ in the germline V gene.

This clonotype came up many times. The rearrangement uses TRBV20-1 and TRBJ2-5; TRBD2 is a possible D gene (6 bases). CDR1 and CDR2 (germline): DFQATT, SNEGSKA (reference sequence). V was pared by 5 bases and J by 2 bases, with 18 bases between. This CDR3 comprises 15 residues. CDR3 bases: TGCAGTGCTGCCCCGGCTAGCGTATCACAAGAGACCCAGTACTTC. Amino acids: CSAAPASVSQETQYF.

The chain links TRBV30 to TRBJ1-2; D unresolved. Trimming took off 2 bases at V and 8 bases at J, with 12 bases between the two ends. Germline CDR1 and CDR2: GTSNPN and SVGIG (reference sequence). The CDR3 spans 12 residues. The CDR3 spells CAWSQSLGGYTF. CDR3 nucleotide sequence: TGTGCCTGGAGTCAGTCATTGGGAGGCTACACCTTC.

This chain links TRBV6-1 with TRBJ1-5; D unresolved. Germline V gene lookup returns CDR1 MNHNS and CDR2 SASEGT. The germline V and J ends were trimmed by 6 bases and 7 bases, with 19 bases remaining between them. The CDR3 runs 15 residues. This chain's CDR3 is CASSSLVGSKQPQHF. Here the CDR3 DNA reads TGTGCCAGCAGCTCCCTCGTGGGCTCCAAGCAGCCCCAGCATTTT.

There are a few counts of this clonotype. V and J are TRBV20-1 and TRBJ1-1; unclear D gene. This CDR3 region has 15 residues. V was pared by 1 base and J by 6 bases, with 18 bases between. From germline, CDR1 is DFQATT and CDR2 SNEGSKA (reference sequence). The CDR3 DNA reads TGCAGTGCTAGAGGTTATCAGTCCAGGAGTGCTGAAGCTTTCTTT. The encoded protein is CSARGYQSRSAEAFF.

CDR3 protein: CASSLGQGWTEAFF. DNA of the CDR3: TGTGCCAGCAGCTTGGGACAGGGGTGGACTGAAGCTTTCTTT. The chain recombines TRBV5-6 with TRBJ1-1, with 8 bases identical to TRBD1. Trimming at V came to 0 bases and at J to 5 bases, leaving 3 bases not matched to a gene. The length of the CDR3 is 14 residues. The germline V gene encodes CDR1 SGHDT and CDR2 YYEEEE. The full variable domain, rest sourced from reference TRBV5-6 and TRBJ1-1, is DAGVTQSPTHLIKTRGQQVTLRCSPKSGHDTVSWYQQALGQGPQFIFQYYEEEERQRGNFPDRFSGHQFPNYSSELNVNALLLGDSALYLCASSLGQGWTEAFFGQGTRLTVV.

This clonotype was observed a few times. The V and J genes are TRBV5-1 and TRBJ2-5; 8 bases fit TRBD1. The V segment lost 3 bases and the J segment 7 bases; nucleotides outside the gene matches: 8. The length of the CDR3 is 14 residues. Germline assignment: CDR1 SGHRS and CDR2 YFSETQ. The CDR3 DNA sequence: TGCGCCAGCAGCTACGGACAGGGTTGGGGGACCCAGTACTTC. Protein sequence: CASSYGQGWGTQYF.

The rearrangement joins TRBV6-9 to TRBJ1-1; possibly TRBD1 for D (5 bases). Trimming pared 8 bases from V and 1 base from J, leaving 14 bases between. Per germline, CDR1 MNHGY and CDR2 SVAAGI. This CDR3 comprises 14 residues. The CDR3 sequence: CASPPSGGNTEAFF. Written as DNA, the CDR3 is TGTGCCAGCCCCCCGAGTGGGGGGAACACTGAAGCTTTCTTT.

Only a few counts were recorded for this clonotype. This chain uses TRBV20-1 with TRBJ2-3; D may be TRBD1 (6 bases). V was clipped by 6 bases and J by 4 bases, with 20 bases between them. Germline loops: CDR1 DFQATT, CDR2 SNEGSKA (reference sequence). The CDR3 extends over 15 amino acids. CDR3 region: CSATPTGSLADTQYF. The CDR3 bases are TGCAGTGCAACCCCGACAGGTTCCCTAGCAGATACGCAGTATTTT.

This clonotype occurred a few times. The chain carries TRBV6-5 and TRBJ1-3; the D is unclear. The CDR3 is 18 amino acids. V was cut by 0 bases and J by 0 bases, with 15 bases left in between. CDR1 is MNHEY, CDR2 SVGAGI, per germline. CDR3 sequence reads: CASSYSKGQWDSGNTIYF. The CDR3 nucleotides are TGTGCCAGCAGTTACTCGAAGGGTCAATGGGACTCTGGAAACACCATATATTTT.

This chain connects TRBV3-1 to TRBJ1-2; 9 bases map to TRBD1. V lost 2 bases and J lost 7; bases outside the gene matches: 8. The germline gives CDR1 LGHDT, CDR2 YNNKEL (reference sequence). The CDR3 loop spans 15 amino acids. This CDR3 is CASSQLGQGNSGYTF. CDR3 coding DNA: TGTGCCAGCAGCCAATTGGGACAGGGTAATTCTGGCTACACCTTC. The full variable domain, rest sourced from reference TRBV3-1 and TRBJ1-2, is DTAVSQTPKYLVTQMGNDKSIKCEQNLGHDTMYWYKQDSKKFLKIMFSYNNKELIINETVPNRFSPKSPDKAHLNLHINSLELGDSAVYFCASSQLGQGNSGYTFGSGTRLTVV.

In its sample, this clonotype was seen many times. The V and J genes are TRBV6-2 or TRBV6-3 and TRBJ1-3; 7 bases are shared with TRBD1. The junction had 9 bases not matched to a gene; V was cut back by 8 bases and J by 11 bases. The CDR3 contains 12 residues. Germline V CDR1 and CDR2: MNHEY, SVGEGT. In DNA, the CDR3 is TGTGCCAGCTCGACCGGGACAGTCGCCATATATTTT. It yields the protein CASSTGTVAIYF.

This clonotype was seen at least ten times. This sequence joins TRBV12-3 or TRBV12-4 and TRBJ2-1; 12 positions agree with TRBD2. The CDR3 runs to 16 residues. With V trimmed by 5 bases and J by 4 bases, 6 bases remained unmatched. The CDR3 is CASSLASGRGYNEQFF. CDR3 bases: TGTGCCAGCAGTCTGGCTAGCGGGAGGGGTTACAATGAGCAGTTCTTC.

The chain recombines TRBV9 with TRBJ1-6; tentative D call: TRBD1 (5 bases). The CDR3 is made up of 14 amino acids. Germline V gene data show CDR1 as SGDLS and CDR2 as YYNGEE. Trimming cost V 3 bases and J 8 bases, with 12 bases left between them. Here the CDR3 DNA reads TGTGCCAGCAGCGCGACGGGGGTTCATTCACCCCTCCACTTT. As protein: CASSATGVHSPLHF.

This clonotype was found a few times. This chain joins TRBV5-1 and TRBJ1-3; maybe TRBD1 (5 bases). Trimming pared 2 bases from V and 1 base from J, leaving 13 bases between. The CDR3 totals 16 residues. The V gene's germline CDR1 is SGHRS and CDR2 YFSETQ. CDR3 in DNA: TGCGCCAGCAGCTTAAAATTCGGGGGATCTGGAAACACCATATATTTT. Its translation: CASSLKFGGSGNTIYF.

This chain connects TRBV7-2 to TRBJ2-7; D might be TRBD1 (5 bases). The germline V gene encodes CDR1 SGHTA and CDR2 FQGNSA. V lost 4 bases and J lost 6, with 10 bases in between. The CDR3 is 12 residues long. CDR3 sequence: CASSSGHPEQYF. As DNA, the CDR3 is TGTGCCAGCAGCTCCGGACATCCCGAGCAGTACTTC.

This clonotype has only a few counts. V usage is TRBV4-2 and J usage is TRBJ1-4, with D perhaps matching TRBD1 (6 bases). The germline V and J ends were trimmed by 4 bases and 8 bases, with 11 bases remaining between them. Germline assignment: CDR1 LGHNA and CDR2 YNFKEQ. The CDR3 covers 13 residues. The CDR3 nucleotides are TGTGCCAGCAGCCGGGGGGGCGGGGAAAAACTGTTTTTT. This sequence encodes CASSRGGGEKLFF.

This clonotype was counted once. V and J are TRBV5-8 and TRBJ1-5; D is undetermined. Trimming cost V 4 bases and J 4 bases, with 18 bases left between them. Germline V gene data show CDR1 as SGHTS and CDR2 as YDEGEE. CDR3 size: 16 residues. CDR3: CASSIPSRTSNQPQHF. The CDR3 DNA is TGTGCCAGCAGCATTCCCTCCCGGACGTCGAATCAGCCCCAGCATTTT.

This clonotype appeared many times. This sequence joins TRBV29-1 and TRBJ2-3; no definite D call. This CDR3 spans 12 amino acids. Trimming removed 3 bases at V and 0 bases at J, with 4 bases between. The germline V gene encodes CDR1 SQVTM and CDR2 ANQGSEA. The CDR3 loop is CSVEFSTDTQYF. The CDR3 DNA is TGCAGCGTTGAGTTTAGCACAGATACGCAGTATTTT.

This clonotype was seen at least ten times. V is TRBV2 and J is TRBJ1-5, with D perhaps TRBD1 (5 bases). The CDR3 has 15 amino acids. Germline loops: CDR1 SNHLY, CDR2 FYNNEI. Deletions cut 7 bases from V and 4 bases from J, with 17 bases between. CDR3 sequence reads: CASTISGFGNQPQHF. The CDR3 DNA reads TGTGCCAGCACCATCTCAGGGTTTGGGAATCAGCCCCAGCATTTT.

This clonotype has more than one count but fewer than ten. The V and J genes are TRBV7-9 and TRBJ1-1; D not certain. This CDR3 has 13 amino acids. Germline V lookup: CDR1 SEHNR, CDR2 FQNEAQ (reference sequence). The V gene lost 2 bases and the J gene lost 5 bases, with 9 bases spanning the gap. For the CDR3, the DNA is TGTGCCAGCAGCTTAACCCAAGCAACTGAAGCTTTCTTT. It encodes CASSLTQATEAFF. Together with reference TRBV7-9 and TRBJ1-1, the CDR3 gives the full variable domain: DTGVSQNPRHKITKRGQNVTFRCDPISEHNRLYWYRQTLGQGPEFLTYFQNEAQLEKSRLLSDRFSAERPKGSFSTLEIQRTEQGDSAMYLCASSLTQATEAFFGQGTRLTVV.

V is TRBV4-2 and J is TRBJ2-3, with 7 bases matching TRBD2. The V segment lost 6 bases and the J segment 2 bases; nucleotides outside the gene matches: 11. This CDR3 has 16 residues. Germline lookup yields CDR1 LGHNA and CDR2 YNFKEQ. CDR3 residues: CASRPAGAGDTDTQYF. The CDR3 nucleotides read TGTGCCAGCAGGCCGGCCGGCGCGGGGGACACAGATACGCAGTATTTT.

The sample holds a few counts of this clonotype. CDR3 amino acids: CASSLVAGGRHNEQFF. The CDR3 nucleotides are TGTGCCAGCAGCTTAGTAGCGGGAGGGCGTCACAATGAGCAGTTCTTC. The chain links TRBV11-2 to TRBJ2-1; TRBD2 aligns across 11 bases. The CDR3 has 16 amino acids. Trimming removed 1 base from V and 5 bases from J; junction bases left unmatched: 4. The germline CDR1 and CDR2 sequences are SGHAT and FQNNGV.

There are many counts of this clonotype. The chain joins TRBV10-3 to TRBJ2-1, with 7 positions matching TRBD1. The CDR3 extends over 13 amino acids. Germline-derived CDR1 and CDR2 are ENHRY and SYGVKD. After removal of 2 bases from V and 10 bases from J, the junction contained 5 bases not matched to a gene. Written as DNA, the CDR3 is TGTGCCATCAGTGAGACCCGGGACAGCGAGCAGTTCTTC. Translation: CAISETRDSEQFF.

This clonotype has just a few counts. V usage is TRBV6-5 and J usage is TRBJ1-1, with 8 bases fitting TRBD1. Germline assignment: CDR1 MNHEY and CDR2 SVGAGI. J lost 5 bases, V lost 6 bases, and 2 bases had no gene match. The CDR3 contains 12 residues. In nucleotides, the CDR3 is TGTGCCAGCAGGCACAGGGGGACTGAAGCTTTCTTT. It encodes CASRHRGTEAFF.

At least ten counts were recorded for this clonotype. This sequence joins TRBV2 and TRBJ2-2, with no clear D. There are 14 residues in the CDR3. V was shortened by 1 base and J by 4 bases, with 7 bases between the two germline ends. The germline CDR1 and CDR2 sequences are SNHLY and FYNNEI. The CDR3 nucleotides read TGTGCCAGCAGTGAAGGGGAAGGCACCGGGGAGCTGTTTTTT. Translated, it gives CASSEGEGTGELFF.

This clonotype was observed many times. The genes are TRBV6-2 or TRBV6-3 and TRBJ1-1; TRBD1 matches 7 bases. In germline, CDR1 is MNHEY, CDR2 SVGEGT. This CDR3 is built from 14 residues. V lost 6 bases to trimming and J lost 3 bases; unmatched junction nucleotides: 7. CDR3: CASRPTGSDTEAFF. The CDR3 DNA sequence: TGTGCCAGCAGGCCGACAGGGAGTGACACTGAAGCTTTCTTT.

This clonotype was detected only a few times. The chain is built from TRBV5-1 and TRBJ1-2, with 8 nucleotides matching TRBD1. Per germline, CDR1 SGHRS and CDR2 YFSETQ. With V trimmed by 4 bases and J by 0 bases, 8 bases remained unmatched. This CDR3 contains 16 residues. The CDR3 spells CASSPRTGTSNYGYTF. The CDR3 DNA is TGCGCCAGCAGCCCCCGGACAGGGACTTCTAACTATGGCTACACCTTC.

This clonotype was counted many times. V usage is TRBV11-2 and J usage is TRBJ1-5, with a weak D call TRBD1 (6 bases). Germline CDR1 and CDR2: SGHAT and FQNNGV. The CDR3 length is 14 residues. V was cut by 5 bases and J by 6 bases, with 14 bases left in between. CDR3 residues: CASSRGGRGQPQHF. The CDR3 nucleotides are TGTGCCAGCAGCCGAGGGGGTCGTGGTCAGCCCCAGCATTTT.